The clone carrying this TCR beta chain was detected only once. This specimen belongs to a study of identical twins. TCRdb re-derived calls from the 5' RACE reads in MiXCR, one entry per CDR3 protein. The sample lists 240,000 or so distinct CDR3 sequences; approximately 11% were seen once. V dropped 4 bases and J dropped 3; count of bases not matched to a gene: 15. The CDR3 consists of 18 residues. Germline assignment: CDR1 MDHEN and CDR2 SYDVKM. The same specimen was also included in a second study, on yellow fever vaccine responses in identical twins.

Sequencing was done on a sample of memory (CD45RO+) T cells sorted from blood. This clonotype was sampled from a woman aged 18-29 years in good health. V gene TRBV28 combines with J gene TRBJ2-7; 10 nucleotides align to TRBD1. CDR3 DNA: TGTGCCAGCAGTTCGATTAGCGGATTCCGGACAGGGGGCTACGAGCAGTACTTC. This gives the protein CASSSISGFRTGGYEQYF.